A single sample is the source of the 2 T cell receptor beta chains below, sequenced in a study of Tregs in tolerant kidney transplant recipients. Using immunoSEQ multiplex PCR, the repertoire was profiled, and TCRdb retains in-frame clones only, with some absent. The data show 110,000 or so clones, 92% seen once. Sequenced sample: CD4+ T cells from blood. These receptor sequences come from a human donor in good health.

The chain is built from TRBV28 and TRBJ2-7; 10 bases fit TRBD1. Germline V CDR1 and CDR2: MDHEN, SYDVKM. CDR3 size: 15 residues. J was trimmed by 4 bases and V by 6 bases; bases with no gene match: 9. In DNA form, the CDR3 reads TGTGCCAGCAGCACACCGGGACAGGGGATTTACGAGCAGTACTTC. Translated: CASSTPGQGIYEQYF. Full variable domain (outside the CDR3, taken from reference TRBV28 and TRBJ2-7): DVKVTQSSRYLVKRTGEKVFLECVQDMDHENMFWYRQDPGLGLRLIYFSYDVKMKEKGDIPEGYSVSREKKERFSLILESASTNQTSMYLCASSTPGQGIYEQYFGPGTRLTVT.

The chain combines TRBV2 with TRBJ1-5, with D maybe TRBD1 (5 bases). The length of the CDR3 is 14 residues. V was cut by 6 bases and J by 3 bases, with 12 bases left in between. CDR1 is SNHLY and CDR2 is FYNNEI in the germline V gene. CDR3 in amino acids: CASRGGGYNQPQHF. In DNA form, the CDR3 reads TGTGCCAGCAGGGGCGGGGGTTACAATCAGCCCCAGCATTTT.